The T cell receptor (beta chain) described here comes from a study of T-cell memory formation after mild COVID-19. The study's findings and limits: Clones shrinking between day 15 and 85 showed a balanced CD4/CD8 split, and those that grew later tilted toward CD4+.

Trimming pared 7 bases from V and 5 bases from J, leaving 22 bases between. CDR3 length: 16 residues. This clonotype turned up a few times. Its antigen is not known. 5'RACE with constant-segment primers yielded barcoded, UMI-tagged TCR alpha and TCR beta cDNA libraries. TCRdb fed the 5' RACE reads into MiXCR, producing one record per CDR3 protein. This table holds hundreds of thousands of distinct CDR3 sequences, roughly an eighth found once. The sequence was collected from a man aged 18 to 29 who had mild COVID-19 (a few samples of this study predate the infection). Cell type and time point are not known. Sequencing was done on a sample of PBMCs or a T cell subset sorted from them (not recorded which). This chain joins TRBV5-7 and TRBJ2-1; perhaps TRBD1 as D (6 bases). TRBV5-7 is recorded as an ORF, its role being uncertain. CDR3 in DNA: TGTGCCAGCCCGGTCCGGTGGACAGATAACCACAATGAGCAGTTCTTC. It encodes CASPVRWTDNHNEQFF.